This entry lists 2 T cell receptor beta chains sequenced from one sample in a study of cytomegalovirus exposure and HLA in healthy donors (TCRdb year 2017). Libraries came from the immunoSEQ multiplex PCR assay. The multiplex PCR relied on a mix of 60 forward primers for TCR Vbeta segments and 13 reverse primers for TCR Jbeta segments. The clones in this table, taken by TCRdb from immuneACCESS, are in-frame only. Not every clone is retained; where verified, under half of the shortfall comes from an unresolved V gene, and the cause of the rest is unknown. In this sample the table shows some 170,000 clones, 75% of which occur a single time. The top ten hold over 2.5% of the sample. Sample: PBMCs. These receptor sequences come from a male donor in good health and CMV-seronegative.

The chain carries TRBV29-1 and TRBJ1-1; 7 nucleotides match TRBD1. CDR3 length: 13 amino acids. Germline CDR1 SQVTM, CDR2 ANQGSEA. With V trimmed by 6 bases and J by 0 bases, 4 bases remained unmatched. The CDR3 region is CSVRGQMNTEAFF. CDR3 in DNA: TGCAGCGTCCGGGGACAGATGAACACTGAAGCTTTCTTT.

This clone is a singleton in its sample. V usage is TRBV30 and J usage is TRBJ2-4, with D perhaps TRBD2 (6 bases). The V end lost 0 bases, the J end lost 0 bases, and 15 bases lay between the germline ends. The CDR3 is 17 residues long. From germline, CDR1 is GTSNPN and CDR2 SVGIG (reference sequence). The DNA for the CDR3 is TGTGCCTGGAGTGTCGGGGGAGGTTACCTAGCCAAAAACATTCAGTACTTC. It specifies CAWSVGGGYLAKNIQYF.